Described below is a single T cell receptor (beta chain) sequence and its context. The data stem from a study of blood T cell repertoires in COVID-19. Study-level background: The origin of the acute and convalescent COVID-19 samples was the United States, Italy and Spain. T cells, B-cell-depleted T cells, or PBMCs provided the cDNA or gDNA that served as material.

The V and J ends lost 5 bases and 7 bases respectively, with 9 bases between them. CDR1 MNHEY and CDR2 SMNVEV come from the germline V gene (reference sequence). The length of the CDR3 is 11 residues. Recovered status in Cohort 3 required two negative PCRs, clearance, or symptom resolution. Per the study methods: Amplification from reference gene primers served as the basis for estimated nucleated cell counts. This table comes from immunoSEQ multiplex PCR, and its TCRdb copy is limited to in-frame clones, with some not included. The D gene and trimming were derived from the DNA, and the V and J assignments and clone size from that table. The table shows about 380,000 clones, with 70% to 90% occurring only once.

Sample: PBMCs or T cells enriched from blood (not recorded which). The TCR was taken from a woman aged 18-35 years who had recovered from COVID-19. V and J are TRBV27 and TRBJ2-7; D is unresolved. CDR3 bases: TGTGCCAGCAGTAATCAGAGGGAGCAGTACTTC. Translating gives CASSNQREQYF.